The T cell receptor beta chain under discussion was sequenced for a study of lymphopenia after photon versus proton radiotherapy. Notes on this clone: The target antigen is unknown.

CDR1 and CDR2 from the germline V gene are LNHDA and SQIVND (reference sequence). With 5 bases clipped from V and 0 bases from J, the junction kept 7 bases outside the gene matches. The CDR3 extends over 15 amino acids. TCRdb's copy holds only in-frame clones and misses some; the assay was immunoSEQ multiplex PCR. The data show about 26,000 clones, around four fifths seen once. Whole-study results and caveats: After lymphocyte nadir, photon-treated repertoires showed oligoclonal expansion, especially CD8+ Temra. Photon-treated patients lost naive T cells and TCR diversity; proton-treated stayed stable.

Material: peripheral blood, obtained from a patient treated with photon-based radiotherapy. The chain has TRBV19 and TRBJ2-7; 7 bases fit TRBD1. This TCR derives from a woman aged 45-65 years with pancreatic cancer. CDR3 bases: TGTGCCAGTAGTCTCTCGACAGGGAGCTCCTACGAGCAGTACTTC. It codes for CASSLSTGSSYEQYF.